What follows are 21 T cell receptor beta chains derived from one specimen sequenced in a study of CD8+CD57+ T cells in acquired aplastic anemia. Genomic DNA was employed as the template in profiling TCR beta VDJ and CDR3. TCRdb redid the calling of the reads with MiXCR, one entry per CDR3 protein. The data hold hundreds of thousands of distinct CDR3 sequences, with 55% to 70% observed a single time. Sequenced material: sorted CD4+, CD8+, or CD8+CD57+ T cells (not recorded which) from PBMCs. Receptors originate from a human donor in good health, serving as a control.

The chain couples TRBV7-2 to TRBJ1-6; 8 bases match TRBD1. J lost 15 bases, V lost 3 bases, and 16 bases had no gene match. Looked up from germline, CDR1 is SGHTA and CDR2 is FQGNSA. There are 16 residues in the CDR3. CDR3 nucleotides: TGTGCCAGCAGCTTTGGACAGGGATCCGACTATGGCTACCTCCACTTT. Amino acid sequence: CASSFGQGSDYGYLHF.

This clonotype has ten or more counts. The rearrangement links TRBV6-5 to TRBJ1-1; perhaps TRBD1 as D (6 bases). The CDR3 runs 14 residues. Germline values: CDR1 MNHEY, CDR2 SVGAGI. The V end lost 5 bases, the J end lost 4 bases, and 14 bases lay between the germline ends. The DNA for the CDR3 is TGTGCCAGCAGTGACACACAGGGACGCACTGAAGCTTTCTTT. Its translation: CASSDTQGRTEAFF.

Details on this clonotype: The junction and the germline gene differ at one end; a read error may be behind it. The chain links TRBV7-8 to TRBJ1-2; no definite D call. From germline, CDR1 is SGHVS and CDR2 FQNEAQ. The CDR3 loop spans 11 amino acids. The CDR3 sequence: CASSLEVQSSF. The CDR3 coding sequence is TGTGCCAGCAGCTTAGAGGTACAGAGCTCCTTC.

The chain is built from TRBV2 and TRBJ2-7; 15 bases are shared with TRBD2. Germline loops: CDR1 SNHLY, CDR2 FYNNEI. CDR3 length: 16 residues. After removal of 5 bases from V and 2 bases from J, the junction contained 4 bases not matched to a gene. The CDR3 nucleotides read TGTGCCAGCAGTAGGACTAGCGGGGGGGACACCTACGAGCAGTACTTC. Translating gives CASSRTSGGDTYEQYF. The full variable domain, rest sourced from reference TRBV2 and TRBJ2-7, is EPEVTQTPSHQVTQMGQEVILRCVPISNHLYFYWYRQILGQKVEFLVSFYNNEISEKSEIFDDQFSVERPDGSNFTLKIRSTKLEDSAMYFCASSRTSGGDTYEQYFGPGTRLTVT.

The V and J genes are TRBV15 and TRBJ2-7; D not resolved. The germline V gene has CDR1 LNHNV and CDR2 YYDKDF (reference sequence). The CDR3 spans 15 residues. V dropped 0 bases and J dropped 0 bases, with 9 bases sitting between them. DNA for the CDR3: TGTGCCACCAGCAGAGAAACTCCGTGCTCCTACGAGCAGTACTTC. Translated: CATSRETPCSYEQYF. Full variable domain (rest looked up from reference TRBV15 and TRBJ2-7): DAMVIQNPRYQVTQFGKPVTLSCSQTLNHNVMYWYQQKSSQAPKLLFHYYDKDFNNEADTPDNFQSRRPNTSFCFLDIRSPGLGDTAMYLCATSRETPCSYEQYFGPGTRLTVT.

The chain employs TRBV2 and TRBJ2-7; TRBD1 might be the D (7 bases). The CDR3 length is 16 residues. Germline V gene data show CDR1 as SNHLY and CDR2 as FYNNEI. The CDR3 region is CASRLSAGTAPREQNV. The CDR3, as DNA: TGTGCCAGCAGGCTCAGCGCGGGGACAGCCCCTAGGGAGCAGAACGTC.

The chain carries TRBV14 and TRBJ1-5; the D is unclear. V was cut by 5 bases and J by 13 bases, with 18 bases left in between. Per germline, CDR1 SGHDN and CDR2 FVKESK. The CDR3 has 13 residues. The CDR3 region is CASSLDGERSQHF. DNA for the CDR3: TGTGCCAGCAGCTTAGATGGGGAACGGTCGCAGCATTTT.

V is TRBV10-2 and J is TRBJ1-2; D might be TRBD1 (5 bases). The V and J ends lost 5 bases and 4 bases respectively, with 14 bases between them. Germline loops: CDR1 WSHSY, CDR2 SAAADI. The CDR3 runs to 14 residues. CDR3 loop: CASSYGQGPYGYTF. CDR3 sequence (DNA): TGCGCCAGCAGTTATGGGCAGGGCCCCTATGGCTACACCTTC.

The J gene is TRBJ1-2, the V gene TRBV5-5; no clear D. The CDR3 has 14 residues. Germline CDR1 and CDR2: SGHKS and YYEKEE (reference sequence). V lost 4 bases, J lost 6 bases, and 16 bases lay in between. CDR3 region: CASSAYTHGDGYTF. CDR3 sequence (DNA): TGTGCCAGCAGCGCGTACACTCACGGAGATGGCTACACCTTC.

With respect to this clonotype: A read error is likely, as this CDR3 ends without the conserved phenylalanine or tryptophan. The V call is TRBV7-2, the J call TRBJ2-7; no definite D call. The length of the CDR3 is 13 residues. Germline V gene sequence: CDR1 SGHTA, CDR2 FQGNSA. In nucleotides, the CDR3 is TGTGCCAGCAGGTTAGGGTTAGGAGCCGAGCAGTACATC. It encodes CASRLGLGAEQYI.

This clonotype was seen at least ten times. The rearrangement joins TRBV2 to TRBJ2-5; 13 positions agree with TRBD2. Germline assignment: CDR1 SNHLY and CDR2 FYNNEI. CDR3 length equals 16 residues. V gave up 6 bases and J gave up 2 bases; unmatched junction bases: 6. The CDR3 region is CASRDSLAGGQETQYF. The CDR3 bases are TGTGCCAGCAGGGATTCACTAGCGGGGGGGCAAGAGACCCAGTACTTC.

This CDR3 reads CASSGGGQTQETQYF. CDR3 coding DNA: TGTGCCAGCAGCGGGGGGGGACAGACGCAAGAGACCCAGTACTTC. The rearrangement links TRBV5-5 to TRBJ2-5, with D perhaps assigned TRBD1 or TRBD2 (7 bases each). Trimming removed 4 bases at V and 2 bases at J, with 15 bases between. The CDR3 extends over 15 amino acids. CDR1 SGHKS and CDR2 YYEKEE come from the germline V gene (reference sequence).

Details on this clonotype: The germline gene is not matched at one end of the junction; a read error may be the cause. The genes are TRBV19 and TRBJ1-1; tentative D call: TRBD1 (5 bases). Germline values: CDR1 LNHDA, CDR2 SQIVND (reference sequence). CDR3 length: 13 residues. In DNA, the CDR3 is TGTGCCAGTAGGGGACTAGCGTCGGCTGAGGCGTTCTTC. Amino acids: CASRGLASAEAFF.

This clonotype was detected ten times or more. The V call is TRBV5-6, the J call TRBJ1-1; TRBD1 agrees at 9 bases. The germline CDR1 and CDR2 sequences are SGHDT and YYEEEE. The CDR3 is made up of 16 amino acids. After removal of 4 bases from V and 0 bases from J, the junction contained 7 bases not matched to a gene. In DNA, the CDR3 is TGTGCCAGCAGCCGACCGACAGGGGGTCTGAACACTGAAGCTTTCTTT. It specifies CASSRPTGGLNTEAFF.

The V call is TRBV29-1, the J call TRBJ2-7; 8 nucleotides match TRBD2. The CDR3 covers 16 residues. CDR1 is SQVTM and CDR2 is ANQGSEA in the germline V gene. J was trimmed by 6 bases and V by 4 bases; bases with no gene match: 17. The CDR3 is CSVGSRAGGGFGEQYF. In DNA, the CDR3 is TGCAGCGTTGGAAGTAGGGCGGGAGGCGGTTTCGGCGAGCAGTACTTC.

At least ten counts were recorded for this clonotype. The chain links TRBV9 to TRBJ1-4; a possible D gene is TRBD1 (6 bases). Germline lookup yields CDR1 SGDLS and CDR2 YYNGEE. The CDR3 is 15 residues long. Deletions cut 2 bases from V and 7 bases from J, with 15 bases between. The CDR3 loop reads CASSVSGTRGEKLFF. The CDR3 DNA reads as TGTGCCAGCAGCGTGTCCGGGACACGAGGTGAAAAACTGTTTTTT.

V gene TRBV20-1 combines with J gene TRBJ1-2; a possible D gene is TRBD1 (6 bases). The CDR3 spans 14 residues. Germline values: CDR1 DFQATT, CDR2 SNEGSKA (reference sequence). Trimming shortened V by 6 bases and J by 6 bases, and 20 bases separated the two germline ends. The CDR3 is CSATPGGNSHGYTF. CDR3 nucleotide sequence: TGCAGTGCCACCCCGGGGGGCAATTCACATGGCTACACCTTC.

V gene TRBV7-9 combines with J gene TRBJ2-5; tentatively, D is TRBD2 (6 bases). The CDR3 has 14 residues. V was pared by 5 bases and J by 7 bases, with 17 bases between. CDR1 SEHNR and CDR2 FQNEAQ come from the germline V gene (reference sequence). CDR3 DNA sequence: TGTGCCAGCAGCCTGAGGACTACTCCGGCGACCCAGTACTTC. This gives the protein CASSLRTTPATQYF. Complete variable domain (other parts from reference TRBV7-9 and TRBJ2-5): DTGVSQNPRHKITKRGQNVTFRCDPISEHNRLYWYRQTLGQGPEFLTYFQNEAQLEKSRLLSDRFSAERPKGSFSTLEIQRTEQGDSAMYLCASSLRTTPATQYFGPGTRLLVL.

This clonotype has just a few counts. The chain couples TRBV27 to TRBJ1-4; no reliable D call. The V end lost 5 bases, the J end lost 5 bases, and 18 bases lay between the germline ends. CDR3 length equals 16 residues. From germline, CDR1 is MNHEY and CDR2 SMNVEV (reference sequence). The CDR3, as DNA: TGTGCCAGCAGTGGGCTCCATACGGGTCTAAATGAAAAACTGTTTTTT. It specifies CASSGLHTGLNEKLFF.

The CDR3 sequence: CASKRTAARTEAFF. CDR3 sequence (DNA): TGTGCCAGCAAAAGGACAGCAGCGAGGACTGAAGCTTTCTTT. This chain links TRBV12-3 or TRBV12-4 with TRBJ1-1; the D gene is possibly TRBD1 (6 bases). The CDR3 covers 14 residues. The V end was cut by 7 bases, the J end by 5 bases, with 17 bases between.

In its sample, this clonotype was seen many times. The CDR3 loop is CASSVVEDQYF. CDR3 bases: TGTGCCAGCAGCGTAGTAGAGGATCAGTACTTC. This chain links TRBV9 with TRBJ2-4, with D hard to call. The CDR3 spans 11 residues. Trimming took 0 bases from V and 12 from J, leaving 7 bases between them. The germline CDR1 and CDR2 sequences are SGDLS and YYNGEE.